The clone carrying this T cell receptor beta chain was counted at least ten times. Its antigen is undetermined. This sample is part of a study of T cells in Graves' hyperthyroidism and ophthalmopathy. Study-wide findings and caveats: In validation, the model predicted ophthalmopathy. These predictions came a median roughly 6.5 months before onset.

Amplification targeted TCR beta CDR3 regions from RNA transcripts. RT-PCR in the first round (using the HTBI primer set) targeted the TCR CDR3. TCRdb called the multiplex PCR reads again in MiXCR, with one record for every CDR3 protein. This sample has about 340,000 distinct CDR3 sequences; 18% occur once, and the top ten carry 45% to 50%. Aged 18 to 65, the patients had hyperthyroidism that was newly diagnosed and had lasted under 2 months. Lactation, pregnancy, other autoimmune disease or uncontrolled infection excluded patients. The diagnostic basis comprised clinical symptoms, serum thyroxine and TRAb, thyroid ultrasound and orbital computed tomography. The CDR3 sequence is 14 residues long. Germline values: CDR1 DFQATT, CDR2 SNEGSKA (reference sequence). Trimming took off 3 bases at V and 5 bases at J, with 16 bases between the two ends.

This chain uses TRBV20-1 with TRBJ2-5; D might be TRBD1 or TRBD2, each matching 5 bases. The sequence was collected from a woman aged 50 to 60 with Graves' hyperthyroidism. Sequencing used blood. The CDR3, as DNA: TGCAGTGCTAGGGCCAATAACTGGGGGGAGACCCAGTACTTC. Translated: CSARANNWGETQYF.